This TCR beta chain was observed in a study of blood T cell repertoires in COVID-19. On the study more broadly: Whether acute or convalescent, the COVID-19 samples came from the United States, Italy and Spain.

Germline-derived CDR1 and CDR2 are MRHNA and SNTAGT. V lost 6 bases and J 6 bases, leaving 15 bases between the germline ends. This CDR3 region has 15 residues. The authors' processing: Reference gene primer amplification gave estimated nucleated cell counts. Repertoires were generated with immunoSEQ multiplex PCR, while TCRdb's copy carries only in-frame clones and drops some. V, J and clone size are taken as reported in that table, and D and trimming were inferred from the DNA itself. The sample shows about 190,000 clones, approximately 91% of them seen only once. The receptor was isolated from a middle-aged woman who had recovered from COVID-19. The sequenced sample was peripheral blood. The chain is built from TRBV6-4 and TRBJ1-6; D is possibly TRBD1 (6 bases). The CDR3 DNA follows: TGTGCCAGCAGGGATACAGGGACCTTTAATTCACCCCTCCACTTT. Its protein is CASRDTGTFNSPLHF.